This T cell receptor beta chain was recovered during a study of blood T cell repertoires in COVID-19 (TCRdb year 2020). Notes on the research overall: Collaborator samples came from the United States, Italy and Spain and covered acute and convalescent phases of COVID-19. Deeply sampled blood TCRbeta repertoires from subjects exposed to, actively infected with, or recovered from COVID-19 were included in the dataset. Sample metadata almost always included a de-identified subject ID, COVID-19 status, age in years and sex. A freely available public database, intended as a resource for researchers studying the immune response to SARS-CoV-2, is where the repertoires were released. The material from the prospective study consisted of cDNA or gDNA derived from T cells, B-cell-depleted T cells, or PBMCs. HLA class I and class II types, where available, came from metadata supplied by the sample provider rather than from assay-based typing. Samples came from the ongoing ImmuneRACE study (first 160 participants) plus 1,254 subjects from 6 global collaborators. Paper-wide results and their limitations: The amount of clinical and demographic metadata varied by source and participant and was provided uncurated.

A second Seattle source provided samples from volunteer blood donors who had recovered from COVID-19. Each collaborating institution followed its own protocols to collect whole blood in K2EDTA tubes. Collaborator samples were shipped for TCRbeta analysis as frozen whole blood, isolated PBMCs, or DNA extracted from either sample type. TCRbeta CDR3 regions were amplified from genomic DNA by means of the immunoSEQ Assay, a bias-controlled multiplex PCR. In the source study's methods: The number of nucleated cells in each sample was estimated by amplification of reference gene primers within the assay. Sequence reads were collapsed and filtered to measure the absolute abundance of every unique TCRbeta CDR3 rearrangement. For each sample, productive Simpson clonality was calculated by taking the square root of Simpson's diversity index across productive rearrangements. The table comes from immuneACCESS by way of TCRdb, which keeps in-frame sequences with V and J called. Part of the clones is missing from these tables; in studies checked, under half for an unresolved V gene and the rest for unknown reasons. The V and J calls and clone size were taken over from that table, and D and trimming were inferred from the DNA. The sample includes 250,000 to 350,000 clones, with about nine tenths observed a single time. About 2.2% of the sample comes from the top ten.

This clone was counted a single time. No cognate antigen has been identified for it. No clone much larger than this one lies a single base away; base qualities are absent. Via the germline V gene, CDR1 is SGDLS and CDR2 YYNGEE. Compared with germline, V lacks 0 bases and J lacks 4 bases; bases without a gene match: 6. Reading from cysteine to phenylalanine, the CDR3 counts 17 amino acids. CDR3 DNA only is kept here, 51 bases in frame from base 1. Here the chain combines TRBV9 and TRBJ2-2; 10 junctional bases match TRBD2. Source material: peripheral blood. This TCR was recovered from a woman aged 45-65 years who had recovered from COVID-19. The nucleotides read TGTGCCAGCAGCGTAGGAGGACTAGCGGTTGTCACCGGGGAGCTGTTTTTT. This sequence encodes CASSVGGLAVVTGELFF.